This is a list of T cell receptor beta chains from one sample in a study of T cells after yellow fever vaccination. In TCRdb, the 5' RACE reads were re-called with MiXCR into one record per CDR3 protein. The top ten clones hold around 44% of a sample with over 45,000 distinct CDR3 sequences, roughly 6.9% of them seen once. This specimen was CD8+ T cells sorted from PBMCs, taken on the day of the first yellow fever vaccination. These TCRs come from a young man who received the YFV17D yellow fever vaccine. Each CDR3 is given with its conserved first and last residue. Fields, in order: V gene, D gene, clone size, J gene, CDR3 protein, CDR3 DNA. The D gene is left open where the match is weak. A clone size is listed for some rows: how often the clone was seen (once, few, many), or a class if it is expanded.

V: TRBV20-1
D: .
size: .
J: TRBJ2-7
CDR3: CSAGGTESSYEQYF
DNA: TGCAGTGCCGGCGGGACGGAGAGCTCCTACGAGCAGTACTTC

V: TRBV4-3
D: .
size: many
J: TRBJ2-1
CDR3: CASSPNPYNEQFF
DNA: TGCGCCAGCAGCCCCAACCCTTACAATGAGCAGTTCTTC

V: TRBV24-1
D: .
size: .
J: TRBJ1-2
CDR3: CATSDYPGRDGYTF
DNA: TGTGCCACCAGTGATTACCCAGGCCGGGACGGCTACACCTTC

V: TRBV7-8
D: .
size: few
J: TRBJ2-6
CDR3: CASSSETDLGRGANVLTF
DNA: TGTGCCAGCAGCTCTGAGACAGACTTGGGGAGGGGGGCCAACGTCCTGACTTTC

V: TRBV9
D: TRBD2
size: .
J: TRBJ2-1
CDR3: CASSVWGGNEQFF
DNA: TGTGCCAGCAGCGTGTGGGGGGGGAATGAGCAGTTCTTC

V: TRBV7-9
D: TRBD1
size: many
J: TRBJ2-1
CDR3: CASTPGTGEGNEQFF
DNA: TGTGCCAGCACCCCTGGGACAGGGGAGGGAAATGAGCAGTTCTTC

V: TRBV12-3/TRBV12-4
D: TRBD1
size: .
J: TRBJ1-2
CDR3: CASSRTGRIADGYTF
DNA: TGTGCCAGCAGTCGGACAGGGAGAATAGCAGATGGCTACACCTTC

V: TRBV6-2/TRBV6-3
D: TRBD1
size: many
J: TRBJ2-3
CDR3: CASSYPRQGGTDTQYF
DNA: TGTGCCAGCAGTTACCCCCGACAGGGTGGAACAGATACGCAGTATTTT

V: TRBV7-9
D: .
size: many
J: TRBJ2-3
CDR3: CASSGGSTDTQYF
DNA: TGTGCCAGCAGCGGGGGGAGCACAGATACGCAGTATTTT

V: TRBV7-6
D: .
size: many
J: TRBJ2-5
CDR3: CASSPDAGDKETQYF
DNA: TGTGCCAGCAGCCCCGACGCAGGGGACAAAGAGACCCAGTACTTC

V: TRBV24-1
D: .
size: .
J: TRBJ2-1
CDR3: CATSDLFSGQGGDEQFF
DNA: TGTGCCACCAGTGATTTATTCTCCGGGCAGGGTGGCGATGAGCAGTTCTTC

V: TRBV4-1
D: TRBD2
size: .
J: TRBJ2-3
CDR3: CASSPPGLGIDTQYF
DNA: TGCGCCAGCAGCCCACCGGGACTAGGCATAGATACGCAGTATTTT

V: TRBV5-1
D: TRBD2
size: many
J: TRBJ2-1
CDR3: CASSMTSGGNEQFF
DNA: TGCGCCAGCAGCATGACTAGCGGGGGCAATGAGCAGTTCTTC

V: TRBV12-3/TRBV12-4
D: TRBD1
size: many
J: TRBJ2-1
CDR3: CASSQTGQGDNEQFF
DNA: TGTGCCAGCAGTCAGACGGGACAGGGTGACAATGAGCAGTTCTTC

V: TRBV4-1
D: .
size: .
J: TRBJ1-1
CDR3: CASSQVPGPTVTEAFF
DNA: TGCGCCAGCAGCCAAGTACCCGGCCCGACGGTAACTGAAGCTTTCTTT

V: TRBV7-6
D: TRBD1
size: .
J: TRBJ2-6
CDR3: CASSPGTAPLGANVLTF
DNA: TGTGCCAGCAGCCCAGGGACAGCCCCTCTGGGGGCCAACGTCCTGACTTTC

V: TRBV6-1
D: .
size: many
J: TRBJ1-2
CDR3: CASGRSAANYGYTF
DNA: TGTGCCAGCGGTAGGTCAGCTGCGAACTATGGCTACACCTTC

V: TRBV27
D: .
size: few
J: TRBJ2-5
CDR3: CASTSNKQETQYF
DNA: TGTGCCAGCACCTCGAACAAACAAGAGACCCAGTACTTC

V: TRBV27
D: TRBD1
size: many
J: TRBJ2-7
CDR3: CASSWGQGNEQYF
DNA: TGTGCCAGCAGTTGGGGACAGGGGAACGAGCAGTACTTC

V: TRBV5-5
D: TRBD1
size: .
J: TRBJ1-1
CDR3: CASSLEGQGAVNTEAFF
DNA: TGTGCCAGCAGCTTGGAGGGACAGGGGGCCGTGAACACTGAAGCTTTCTTT

V: TRBV20-1
D: TRBD2
size: .
J: TRBJ2-5
CDR3: CSASPSSGGPSTQYF
DNA: TGCAGTGCTAGCCCTTCTAGCGGGGGGCCATCGACCCAGTACTTC

V: TRBV24-1
D: .
size: many
J: TRBJ2-5
CDR3: CATSDVGEETQYF
DNA: TGTGCCACCAGTGATGTAGGTGAGGAGACCCAGTACTTC

V: TRBV4-1
D: .
size: many
J: TRBJ2-3
CDR3: CASSQGTTDTQYF
DNA: TGCGCCAGCAGCCAAGGGACGACAGATACGCAGTATTTT

V: TRBV18
D: TRBD1
size: few
J: TRBJ2-5
CDR3: CASSADRGQETQYF
DNA: TGTGCCAGCTCGGCGGACAGGGGCCAAGAGACCCAGTACTTC

V: TRBV11-3
D: TRBD2
size: .
J: TRBJ2-5
CDR3: CASSPTSGGLKTQYF
DNA: TGTGCCAGCAGCCCCACTAGCGGGGGCCTCAAGACCCAGTACTTC

V: TRBV30
D: .
size: few
J: TRBJ2-1
CDR3: CAWSPGGNEQFF
DNA: TGTGCCTGGAGCCCCGGTGGGAATGAGCAGTTCTTC

V: TRBV7-6
D: TRBD1
size: many
J: TRBJ2-7
CDR3: CASSLGQESEQYF
DNA: TGTGCCAGCAGCCTCGGACAGGAGAGCGAGCAGTACTTC

V: TRBV7-9
D: .
size: few
J: TRBJ1-1
CDR3: CASSLDPVGTEAFF
DNA: TGTGCCAGCAGCTTAGATCCCGTAGGGACTGAAGCTTTCTTT

V: TRBV6-4
D: TRBD2
size: few
J: TRBJ2-1
CDR3: CASSDSFRQGTSNEQFF
DNA: TGTGCCAGCAGTGACTCGTTTAGGCAGGGGACTAGCAATGAGCAGTTCTTC

V: TRBV10-3
D: .
size: .
J: TRBJ1-1
CDR3: CAIRQGPYTEAFF
DNA: TGTGCCATCAGACAGGGACCATACACTGAAGCTTTCTTT

V: TRBV5-4
D: .
size: many
J: TRBJ2-3
CDR3: CASSFGPGMNTQYF
DNA: TGTGCCAGCAGCTTCGGCCCAGGCATGAATACGCAGTATTTT

V: TRBV4-3
D: .
size: .
J: TRBJ2-4
CDR3: CASSQVPVGKNIQYF
DNA: TGCGCCAGCAGCCAAGTTCCTGTAGGCAAAAACATTCAGTACTTC

V: TRBV12-3/TRBV12-4
D: TRBD1
size: few
J: TRBJ2-5
CDR3: CASRTGESQETQYF
DNA: TGTGCCAGCAGGACAGGGGAATCTCAAGAGACCCAGTACTTC

V: TRBV27
D: .
size: many
J: TRBJ1-5
CDR3: CATRQGTNQPQHF
DNA: TGTGCCACCCGGCAGGGGACGAATCAGCCCCAGCATTTT

V: TRBV10-3
D: TRBD1
size: .
J: TRBJ1-2
CDR3: CAIRATGTGYGYTF
DNA: TGTGCCATCAGGGCGACAGGGACGGGCTATGGCTACACCTTC

V: TRBV7-3
D: .
size: .
J: TRBJ2-6
CDR3: CASSLSAASGANVLTF
DNA: TGTGCCAGCAGCTTATCCGCAGCCTCTGGGGCCAACGTCCTGACTTTC

V: TRBV6-5
D: TRBD2
size: .
J: TRBJ2-3
CDR3: CASSSDGLRGFTDTQYF
DNA: TGTGCCAGCAGTTCCGACGGGTTGCGGGGGTTCACAGATACGCAGTATTTT

V: TRBV3-1
D: TRBD1
size: few
J: TRBJ1-2
CDR3: CASSPGQIFVGYTF
DNA: TGTGCCAGCAGCCCGGGACAGATCTTTGTTGGCTACACCTTC